A single TCR beta chain is shown here with its context. Its target antigen remains unknown. No base quality information exists; no much larger clone differs at one position. CDR1 and CDR2 (MNHNS, SASEGT) derive from the germline V gene. Compared with germline, V lacks 4 bases and J lacks 4 bases; bases without a gene match: 9. The CDR3, from cysteine to phenylalanine, totals 16 residues. The read is trimmed to its CDR3 DNA, 48 bases read in frame from base 1. TCRbeta CDR3 regions were amplified from genomic DNA using the immunoSEQ Assay, a bias-controlled multiplex PCR. As for how the authors treated the data: The number of nucleated cells in each sample was estimated by amplification of reference gene primers within the assay. Sequence reads were collapsed and filtered to measure the absolute abundance of every unique TCRbeta CDR3 rearrangement. For each sample, productive Simpson clonality was calculated as the square root of Simpson's diversity index across productive rearrangements. The clones in this table, taken by TCRdb from immuneACCESS, are in-frame only. Not every clone is retained; where verified, under half of the shortfall comes from an unresolved V gene, and the cause of the rest is unknown. V and J calls plus clone size are reproduced from that table; the DNA served to infer D and trimming. This sample comprises 95,000 to 100,000 clones, approximately 92% of them detected only once. Together, the top ten hold less than 7.5% of the sample.

The collaborating institutions used their own protocols to collect whole blood in K2EDTA tubes. For TCRbeta analysis, collaborators shipped samples as frozen whole blood, isolated PBMCs, or DNA extracted from either of those sample types. This entry comes from a study of blood T cell repertoires in COVID-19 (dated by TCRdb to about 2020). A note on the overall study: Samples covering the acute and convalescent phases of COVID-19 were provided by collaborators in the United States, Italy and Spain. The repertoires were released in a freely available public database meant as a resource for research on the immune response to SARS-CoV-2. Where available, HLA class I and class II types were obtained from metadata supplied by the sample provider rather than from assay-based typing. The material from the prospective study consisted of cDNA or gDNA derived from T cells, B-cell-depleted T cells, or PBMCs. Nearly every sample came with metadata listing a de-identified subject ID, COVID-19 status, age in years and sex. Subjects who had been exposed to COVID-19, were actively infected with it, or had recovered from it provided the deeply sampled blood TCRbeta repertoires that made up the dataset. Samples came from the ongoing ImmuneRACE study (first 160 participants) plus 1,254 subjects from 6 global collaborators.

General conclusions and limits of the study: Clinical and demographic metadata were provided uncurated, with the amount varying by source and participant.

The rearranged chain carries TRBV6-1 and TRBJ2-2; the junction holds 7 bases that match TRBD2. Material for sequencing was peripheral blood. This TCR was sampled from a man aged 45-65 years with active COVID-19. Read as DNA, the sequence is TGTGCCAGCAGTGTCTGGAGTAGCGGGTTCACCGGGGAGCTGTTTTTT. Its translation is CASSVWSSGFTGELFF.